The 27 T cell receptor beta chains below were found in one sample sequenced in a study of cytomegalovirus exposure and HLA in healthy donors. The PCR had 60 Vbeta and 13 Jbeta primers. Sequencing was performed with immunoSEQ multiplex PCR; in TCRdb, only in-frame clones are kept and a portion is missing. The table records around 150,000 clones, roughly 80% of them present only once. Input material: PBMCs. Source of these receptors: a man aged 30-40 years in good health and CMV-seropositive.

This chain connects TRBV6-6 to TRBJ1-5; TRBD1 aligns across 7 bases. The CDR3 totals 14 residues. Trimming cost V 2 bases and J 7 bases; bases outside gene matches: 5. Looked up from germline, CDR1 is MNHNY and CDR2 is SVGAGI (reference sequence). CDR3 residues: CASSYGQTGQPQHF. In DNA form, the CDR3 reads TGTGCCAGCAGTTACGGACAGACAGGGCAGCCCCAGCATTTT.

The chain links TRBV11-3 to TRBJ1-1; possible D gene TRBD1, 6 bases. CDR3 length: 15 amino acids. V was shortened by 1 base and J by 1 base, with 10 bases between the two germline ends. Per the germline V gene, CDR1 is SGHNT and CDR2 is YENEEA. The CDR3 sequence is CASSLGQQGNTEAFF. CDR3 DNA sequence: TGTGCCAGCAGCTTAGGTCAACAGGGGAACACTGAAGCTTTCTTT.

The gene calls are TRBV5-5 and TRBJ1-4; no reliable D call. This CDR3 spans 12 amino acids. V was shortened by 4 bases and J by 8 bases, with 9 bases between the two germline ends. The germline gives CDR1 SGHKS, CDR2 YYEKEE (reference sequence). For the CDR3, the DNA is TGTGCCAGCAGCCTAGTGACGGAAAAACTGTTTTTT. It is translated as CASSLVTEKLFF.

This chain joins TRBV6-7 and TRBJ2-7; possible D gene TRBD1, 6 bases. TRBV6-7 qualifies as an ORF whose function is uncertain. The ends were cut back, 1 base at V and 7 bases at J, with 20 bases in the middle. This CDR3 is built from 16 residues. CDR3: CASSYWITMTGYEQYF. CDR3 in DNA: TGTGCCAGCAGTTACTGGATCACCATGACAGGTTATGAGCAGTACTTC.

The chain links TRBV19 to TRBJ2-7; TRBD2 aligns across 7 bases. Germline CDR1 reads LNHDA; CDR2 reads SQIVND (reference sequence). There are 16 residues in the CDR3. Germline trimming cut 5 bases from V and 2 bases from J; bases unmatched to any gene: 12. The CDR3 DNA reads TGTGCCAGTAGTCTACAGTGGGGAGGGATCACCTACGAGCAGTACTTC. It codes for CASSLQWGGITYEQYF.

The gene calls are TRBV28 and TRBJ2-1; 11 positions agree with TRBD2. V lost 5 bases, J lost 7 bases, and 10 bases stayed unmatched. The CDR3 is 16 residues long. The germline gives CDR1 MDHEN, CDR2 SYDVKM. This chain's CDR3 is CASSQTGLAVVNEQFF. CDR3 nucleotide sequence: TGTGCCAGCAGTCAAACGGGACTAGCGGTAGTGAATGAGCAGTTCTTC.

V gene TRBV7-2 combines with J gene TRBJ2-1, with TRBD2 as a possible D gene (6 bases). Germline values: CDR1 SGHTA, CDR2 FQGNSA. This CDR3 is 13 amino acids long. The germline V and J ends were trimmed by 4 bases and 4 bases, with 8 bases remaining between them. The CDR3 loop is CASSSLAYNEQFF. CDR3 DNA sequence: TGTGCCAGCAGCTCACTAGCTTACAATGAGCAGTTCTTC.

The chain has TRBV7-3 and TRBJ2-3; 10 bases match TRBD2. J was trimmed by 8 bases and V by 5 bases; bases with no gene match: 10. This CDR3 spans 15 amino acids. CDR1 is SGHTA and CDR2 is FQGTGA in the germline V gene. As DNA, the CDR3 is TGTGCCAGCAGCACGCAAAGCGGGGGGGCCGGTACGCAGTATTTT. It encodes CASSTQSGGAGTQYF. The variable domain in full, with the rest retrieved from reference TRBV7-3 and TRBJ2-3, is GAGVSQTPSNKVTEKGKYVELRCDPISGHTALYWYRQSLGQGPEFLIYFQGTGAADDSGLPNDRFFAVRPEGSVSTLKIQRTERGDSAVYLCASSTQSGGAGTQYFGPGTRLTVL.

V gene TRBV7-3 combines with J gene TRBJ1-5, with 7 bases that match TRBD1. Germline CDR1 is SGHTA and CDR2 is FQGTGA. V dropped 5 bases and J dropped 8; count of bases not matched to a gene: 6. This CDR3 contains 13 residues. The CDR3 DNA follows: TGTGCCAGCAGCACGACAGGGACGGAGCCCCAGCATTTT. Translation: CASSTTGTEPQHF. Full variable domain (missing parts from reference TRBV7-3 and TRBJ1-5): GAGVSQTPSNKVTEKGKYVELRCDPISGHTALYWYRQSLGQGPEFLIYFQGTGAADDSGLPNDRFFAVRPEGSVSTLKIQRTERGDSAVYLCASSTTGTEPQHFGDGTRLSIL.

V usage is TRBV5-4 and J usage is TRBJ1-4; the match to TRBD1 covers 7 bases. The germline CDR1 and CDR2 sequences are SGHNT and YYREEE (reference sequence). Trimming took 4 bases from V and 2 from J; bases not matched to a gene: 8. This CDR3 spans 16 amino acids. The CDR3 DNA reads TGTGCCAGCAGCCTCGGGAGGGGGCCGACTAATGAAAAACTGTTTTTT. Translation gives CASSLGRGPTNEKLFF.

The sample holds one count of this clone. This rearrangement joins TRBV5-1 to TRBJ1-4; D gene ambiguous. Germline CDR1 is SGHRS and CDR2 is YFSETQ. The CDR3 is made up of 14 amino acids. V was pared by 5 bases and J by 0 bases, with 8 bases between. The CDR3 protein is CASRIQTTNEKLFF. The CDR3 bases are TGCGCCAGCAGAATCCAGACAACTAATGAAAAACTGTTTTTT.

The CDR3 nucleotides read TGTGCCAGCAGCCATCGTCAGGGGGTCGCCTACGAGCAGTACTTC. Amino acid sequence: CASSHRQGVAYEQYF. This chain joins TRBV14 and TRBJ2-7, with 7 bases matching TRBD1. The J segment lost 2 bases and the V segment lost 3 bases, leaving 7 bases of the junction unmatched. The CDR3 is 15 residues long. Germline CDR1 and CDR2: SGHDN and FVKESK.

The CDR3 DNA reads as TGTGCCAGCAGTGAGAGGACAGGGAGTGCCACTGAAGCTTTCTTT. Amino acid sequence: CASSERTGSATEAFF. The rearrangement links TRBV6-1 to TRBJ1-1, with 8 bases matching TRBD1. There are 15 residues in the CDR3. Trimming took 3 bases from V and 4 from J; bases not matched to a gene: 7. The germline CDR1 and CDR2 sequences are MNHNS and SASEGT.

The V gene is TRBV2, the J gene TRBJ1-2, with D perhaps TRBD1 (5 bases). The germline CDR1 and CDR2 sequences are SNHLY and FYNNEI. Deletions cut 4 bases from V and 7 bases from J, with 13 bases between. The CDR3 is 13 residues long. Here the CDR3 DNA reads TGTGCCAGCAGTGTTTCAGGACACGGTGGCTACACCTTC. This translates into CASSVSGHGGYTF.

CDR3 in DNA: TGCGCCAGCAGCTTGGCTGCGGGGGGGCCGGTTACGCAGTATTTT. It codes for CASSLAAGGPVTQYF. The chain carries TRBV5-1 and TRBJ2-3; TRBD2 matches 9 bases. CDR1 is SGHRS, CDR2 YFSETQ, per germline. The CDR3 contains 15 residues. V lost 0 bases, J lost 8 bases, and 7 bases stayed unmatched.

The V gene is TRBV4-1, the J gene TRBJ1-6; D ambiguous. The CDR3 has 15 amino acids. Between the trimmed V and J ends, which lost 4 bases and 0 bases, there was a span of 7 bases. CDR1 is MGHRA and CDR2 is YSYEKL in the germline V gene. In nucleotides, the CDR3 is TGCGCCAGCAGCCCCTACGGCTCCTATAATTCACCCCTCCACTTT. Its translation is CASSPYGSYNSPLHF.

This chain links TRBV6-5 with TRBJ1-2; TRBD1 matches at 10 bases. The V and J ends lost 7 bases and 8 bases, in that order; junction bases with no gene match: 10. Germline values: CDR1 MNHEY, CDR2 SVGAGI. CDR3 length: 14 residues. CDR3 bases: TGTGCCAGCACCTGGACAGGGGGAGTGGGGGGCTACACCTTC. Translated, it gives CASTWTGGVGGYTF.

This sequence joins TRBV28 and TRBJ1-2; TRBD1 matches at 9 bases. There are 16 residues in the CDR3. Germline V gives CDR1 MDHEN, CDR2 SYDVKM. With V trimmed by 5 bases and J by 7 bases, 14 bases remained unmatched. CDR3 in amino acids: CASSPPGDRADFGYTF. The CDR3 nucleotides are TGTGCCAGCAGTCCACCGGGGGACAGGGCCGATTTTGGCTACACCTTC.

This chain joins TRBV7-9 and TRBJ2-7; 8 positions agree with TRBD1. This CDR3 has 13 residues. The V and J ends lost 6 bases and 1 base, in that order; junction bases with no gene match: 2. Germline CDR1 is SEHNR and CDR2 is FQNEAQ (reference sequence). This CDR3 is CASRGQVSYEQYF. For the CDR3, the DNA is TGTGCCAGCAGGGGACAGGTTTCCTACGAGCAGTACTTC.

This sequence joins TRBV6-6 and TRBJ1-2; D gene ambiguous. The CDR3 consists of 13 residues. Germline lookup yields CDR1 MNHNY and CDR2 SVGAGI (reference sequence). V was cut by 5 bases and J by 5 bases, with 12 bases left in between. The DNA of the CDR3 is TGTGCCAGCAGTGGAAAGACACCATATGGCTACACCTTC. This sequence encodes CASSGKTPYGYTF.

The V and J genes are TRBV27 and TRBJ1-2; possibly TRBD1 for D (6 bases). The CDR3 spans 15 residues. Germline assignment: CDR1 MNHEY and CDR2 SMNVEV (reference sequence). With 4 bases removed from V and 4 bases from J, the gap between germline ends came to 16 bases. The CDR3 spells CASSSRGLGVYGYTF. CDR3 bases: TGTGCCAGCAGTTCCAGGGGTCTGGGCGTCTATGGCTACACCTTC.

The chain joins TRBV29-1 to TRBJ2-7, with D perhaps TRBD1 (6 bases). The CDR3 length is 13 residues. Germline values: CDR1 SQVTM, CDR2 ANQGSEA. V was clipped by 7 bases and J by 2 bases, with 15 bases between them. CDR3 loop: CSAQRQAAYEQYF. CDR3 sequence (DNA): TGCAGCGCCCAGAGACAGGCAGCCTACGAGCAGTACTTC.

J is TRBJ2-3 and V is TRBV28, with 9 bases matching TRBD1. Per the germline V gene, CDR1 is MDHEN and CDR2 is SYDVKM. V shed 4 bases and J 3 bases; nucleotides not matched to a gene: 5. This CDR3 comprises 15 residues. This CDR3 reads CASSSGQGWTDTQYF. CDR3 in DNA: TGTGCCAGCAGTTCAGGACAGGGGTGGACAGATACGCAGTATTTT.

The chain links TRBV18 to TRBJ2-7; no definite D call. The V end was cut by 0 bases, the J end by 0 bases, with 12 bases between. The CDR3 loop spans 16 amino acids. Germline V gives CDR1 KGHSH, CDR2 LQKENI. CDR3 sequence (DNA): TGTGCCAGCTCACCACCGTCAATCAGGTTCTCCTACGAGCAGTACTTC. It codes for CASSPPSIRFSYEQYF.

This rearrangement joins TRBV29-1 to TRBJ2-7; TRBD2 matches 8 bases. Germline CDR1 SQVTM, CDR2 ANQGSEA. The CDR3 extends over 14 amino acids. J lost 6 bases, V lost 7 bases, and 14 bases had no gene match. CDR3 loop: CSAGSRGGRLEQYF. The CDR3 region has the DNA TGCAGCGCTGGATCACGGGGGGGCCGACTCGAGCAGTACTTC.

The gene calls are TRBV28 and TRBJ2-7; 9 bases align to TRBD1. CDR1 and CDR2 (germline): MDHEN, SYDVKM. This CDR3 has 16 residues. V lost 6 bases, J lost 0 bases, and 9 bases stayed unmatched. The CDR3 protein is CASSQIGTGSSYEQYF. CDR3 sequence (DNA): TGTGCCAGCAGCCAGATTGGGACAGGGAGCTCCTACGAGCAGTACTTC.

The CDR3 nucleotides read TGCGCCAGCAGCTTGGCCGGCGGCGGGGGGACCACAGATACGCAGTATTTT. Translation gives CASSLAGGGGTTDTQYF. The chain links TRBV5-1 to TRBJ2-3, with 8 bases fitting TRBD2. The length of the CDR3 is 17 residues. After removal of 0 bases from V and 2 bases from J, the junction contained 8 bases not matched to a gene. Germline CDR1 reads SGHRS; CDR2 reads YFSETQ.